The clone carrying this T cell receptor (beta chain) has only one observation. No antigen is known for it. The record originates from a study of blood T cells in healthy people across ages. Study findings and constraints: As age increased, TCR beta diversity per million T cells fell in a roughly linear fashion. Because sorting was not performed, PBMCs prevented conclusive naive versus antigen-experienced comparison. Observed TCR beta diversity showed a strong correlation with the percentage of naive T cells as measured by flow cytometry.

A second roughly 7 to 12 cycle PCR used barcoded and J-beta primers. One entry per CDR3 protein, called by TCRdb with MiXCR from the 5' RACE reads. This sample carries hundreds of thousands of distinct CDR3 sequences, around three fifths of them seen once, and the ten largest clones take roughly 24%. This CDR3 has 15 amino acids. Germline values: CDR1 MNHEY, CDR2 SVGAGI. The chain uses TRBV6-5 and TRBJ2-7; TRBD2 might be the D (5 bases). TRBJ2-5 matches the DNA end more closely, so the J call is doubtful. Source material: blood. This TCR was recovered from a man aged 40-49 years in good health. CDR3 DNA: TGTGCCAGCAGTAAAACCGGGATGCAACAAGAGACCCAGTACTTC. This codes for CASSKTGMQQETQYF.